Described below is a single TCR beta chain sequence and its context. The antigen is undetermined. These data belong to a study of beta chain features in type 1 diabetes. In the study overall: Sorted cells, more than 95,000,000 in number, were examined across all samples.

Notes on the study in general: Patients with Type 1 diabetes showed moderately but significantly shorter TCRB CDR3s in all four CD4+ subsets. There was no resolution here of whether HLA type influences TCRB rearrangement.

V shed 0 bases and J 4 bases; nucleotides not matched to a gene: 3. From germline, CDR1 is SGDLS and CDR2 YYNGEE. CDR3 length equals 16 residues. Sequenced material consisted of expressed TCRB transcripts (all of the isolated RNA was reverse transcribed). TCRdb's copy holds only in-frame clones and misses some; the assay was immunoSEQ multiplex PCR. The sample has 300,000 or so clones, approximately 12% seen once. CD45RO/CCR7/CD25/CD127/CD95/CD27 sorting isolated CD4+ naive, central memory, regulatory and stem cell-like memory cells. Sequencing was carried out using naive CD4+ T cells from blood. V is TRBV9 and J is TRBJ2-2, with 10 bases identical to TRBD2. The source of this sequence is a woman aged 18-29 years with type 1 diabetes. In nucleotides, the CDR3 is TGTGCCAGCAGCGTAGCACTAGCGGGAACCACCGGGGAGCTGTTTTTT. Amino acids: CASSVALAGTTGELFF.